This TCR beta chain was documented in a study of T cell changes during pregnancy in multiple sclerosis. TCRdb's table, derived via immunoSEQ multiplex PCR, lists solely in-frame clones and lacks some. The table has around 66,000 clones, about nine tenths seen once. About this clone itself: One junction end disagrees with the germline gene, perhaps due to a read error.

Specimen: peripheral blood, collected in the third trimester of pregnancy. The sequence was collected from a female donor in good health, enrolled as a control in a pregnancy study.

The CDR3 is CAISPGSIDRLF. Here the CDR3 DNA reads TGTGCCATCAGCCCGGGGTCGATAGATCGGCTCTTC. J is TRBJ2-1 and V is TRBV10-3, with D possibly matching TRBD2 (5 bases). The CDR3 consists of 12 residues. CDR1 and CDR2 (germline): ENHRY, SYGVKD.